This T cell receptor (beta chain) stems from a study of graft-versus-host responses after intestinal transplantation (TCRdb year 2021). Broadly, across the study: Recipients received multivisceral, liver-intestinal, or isolated intestinal transplants. Alloreactive clones were identified by sequencing pre-transplant mixed lymphocyte reaction products and comparing these products with unstimulated pre-transplant donor and recipient T cells. Donor T cell macrochimerism was defined as a peak of at least 4% donor T cells among recipient peripheral blood mononuclear cells. Samples from a few later patients were sequenced in-house on an Illumina MiSeq with MiXCR processing rather than by the commercial service. Graft-versus-host and host-versus-graft alloreactive T cell clones were tracked in the graft, circulation and bone marrow after intestinal transplantation using bulk TCR-beta CDR3 sequencing. All recipients received anti-thymocyte globulin induction followed by maintenance tacrolimus and steroids for 3 to 4 years. A cohort of 24 intestinal transplant recipients, including one retransplant, was enrolled, and 3 patients lacking pretransplant specimens were excluded. Study-level results and caveats: The conclusions were limited by the relatively low number and heterogeneity of the intestinal transplant patients. Patients with donor T cell macrochimerism had high GvH to HvG T cell clonal ratios in their allografts. GvH clones were detected in recipient bone marrow, and some of these GvH clones were observed earlier in ileal mucosa or blood, consistent with an intestinal mucosal origin. Early after transplant, peak levels of circulating GvH clones were found to be associated with declines in HvG clones.

Blood samples were collected up to 4 times in the first month after transplant and then at least monthly when available. V was cut back by 3 bases and J by 0 bases, leaving a gap of 5 bases between them. The CDR3 covers 12 residues, taking in both the cysteine and the phenylalanine. The kept DNA is CDR3 alone, 36 bases in frame from the first base. As encoded in the germline V gene (reference sequence), CDR1 is GTSNPN while CDR2 is SVGIG. For this clone: It has no known antigen specificity. No much larger clone exists at a distance of one base, and base qualities are not known.

Library prep was done by the immunoSEQ multiplex PCR assay. For most patients, high-throughput TCR-beta CDR3 sequencing of genomic DNA was performed by Adaptive Biotechnologies. The source study handled its data this way. Adaptive's ImmunoSEQ software was the source of the TCR sequencing data for about 17 patients, while a few other patients were processed with MiXCR and VDJtools. Because the origin of CDR3 nucleotide sequences shared between donor and recipient could not be assigned, those sequences were removed. To be classed as alloreactive, a clone needed at least 2-fold expansion over unstimulated cells and a minimum CFSE-low frequency of 0.002% (template counts) or 0.001% (read counts). Clones detected in sequenced pre-transplant spleen, lymph node, or MLR CFSE-low populations of the donor or recipient were defined as mappable. The cumulative frequency of alloreactive clones was calculated as a percentage of all sequences, weighted by copy number. The immuneACCESS repertoire file appears here via TCRdb, limited to in-frame rearrangements. These files lack a portion of the clones; in checked studies, under half of the deficit traces to unresolved V genes, and the cause of the others is not known. V, J and clone size were drawn from that table, and D and trimming were deduced from the DNA. The sample records roughly 56,000 clones, around nine tenths of which are singletons. Of the sample, more than 2.5% falls within the top ten clones.

The TCR originated in a human patient who received an intestinal transplant, so some T cells may come from the graft donor. The input for sequencing was PBMCs, taken around 120 days after intestinal transplantation. In this chain, TRBV30 is recombined with TRBJ2-5, with the D segment identity uncertain. The CDR3: CAWSVNQETQYF. The nucleotide sequence is TGTGCCTGGAGCGTTAACCAAGAGACCCAGTACTTC.